One and the same sample provided the 20 T cell receptor beta chains below, sequenced in a study of T cell changes during pregnancy in multiple sclerosis. Generated by immunoSEQ multiplex PCR, the TCRdb table keeps only in-frame clones and is missing some. The table shows tens of thousands of clones, with around 94% occurring only once. This sample comprised peripheral blood, obtained in the third trimester of pregnancy. The source is a female donor with multiple sclerosis, enrolled in a pregnancy study.

V and J are TRBV9 and TRBJ2-1; 12 positions agree with TRBD2. Germline CDR1 reads SGDLS; CDR2 reads YYNGEE. Germline trimming cut 4 bases from V and 4 bases from J; bases unmatched to any gene: 6. The length of the CDR3 is 16 residues. The CDR3 DNA sequence: TGTGCCAGCAGCTCCCGGACTAGCGGGGTGTACAATGAGCAGTTCTTC. It translates to CASSSRTSGVYNEQFF.

The genes are TRBV19 and TRBJ1-2, with 9 positions matching TRBD1. The CDR3 loop spans 14 amino acids. Germline V gene sequence: CDR1 LNHDA, CDR2 SQIVND (reference sequence). With 4 bases clipped from V and 7 bases from J, the junction kept 7 bases outside the gene matches. The CDR3 spells CASSRKQGAGGYTF. For the CDR3, the DNA is TGTGCCAGTAGTAGGAAACAGGGGGCTGGTGGCTACACCTTC.

The rearrangement uses TRBV6-1 and TRBJ2-4; 8 bases line up with TRBD2. Trimming cost V 4 bases and J 4 bases; bases outside gene matches: 9. There are 16 residues in the CDR3. Germline V gene sequence: CDR1 MNHNS, CDR2 SASEGT. Written as DNA, the CDR3 is TGTGCCAGCAGTGGGGCCCGGGGGGGGCCAAAAAACATTCAGTACTTC. This sequence encodes CASSGARGGPKNIQYF.

The CDR3: CASKGTSGFSSYNEQFF. CDR3 DNA: TGTGCCAGCAAGGGGACTAGCGGTTTTAGCTCCTACAATGAGCAGTTCTTC. The chain recombines TRBV28 with TRBJ2-1; TRBD2 agrees at 11 bases. With V trimmed by 7 bases and J by 0 bases, 8 bases remained unmatched. The CDR3 is 17 residues long. CDR1 MDHEN and CDR2 SYDVKM come from the germline V gene.

This rearrangement joins TRBV18 to TRBJ1-3; D gene ambiguous. The length of the CDR3 is 16 residues. CDR1 is KGHSH, CDR2 LQKENI, per germline. V was shortened by 3 bases and J by 0 bases, with 12 bases between the two germline ends. The CDR3 DNA is TGTGCCAGCTCACCTTCCGGAGCCGGCTCTGGAAACACCATATATTTT. This translates into CASSPSGAGSGNTIYF.

The CDR3 coding sequence is TGCGCCAGCAGCTTGTCTTGGAGCGCAGCTAATGAAAAACTGTTTTTT. This codes for CASSLSWSAANEKLFF. The rearrangement links TRBV5-1 to TRBJ1-4; D is undetermined. Germline-derived CDR1 and CDR2 are SGHRS and YFSETQ. CDR3 size: 16 residues. The V end was cut by 1 base, the J end by 3 bases, with 13 bases between.

The chain has TRBV6-5 and TRBJ2-3; 8 nucleotides align to TRBD2. With V trimmed by 5 bases and J by 1 base, 5 bases remained unmatched. CDR1 and CDR2 (germline): MNHEY, SVGAGI. This CDR3 spans 15 amino acids. CDR3 bases: TGTGCCAGCAGTCGATGGCGGGAGGGCACAGATACGCAGTATTTT. Its translation is CASSRWREGTDTQYF.

For the CDR3, the DNA is TGTGCCAGTAGACTAGCGGGAGCGGATACGCAGTATTTT. It specifies CASRLAGADTQYF. The chain recombines TRBV19 with TRBJ2-3; 11 positions agree with TRBD2. The CDR3 extends over 13 amino acids. V trimming: 6 bases; J trimming: 6 bases; junction bases outside the gene matches: 2. Germline V gene data show CDR1 as LNHDA and CDR2 as SQIVND (reference sequence).

The chain couples TRBV15 to TRBJ1-3; D remains ambiguous. The CDR3 totals 18 residues. Germline V gives CDR1 LNHNV, CDR2 YYDKDF (reference sequence). V was shortened by 1 base and J by 4 bases, with 20 bases between the two germline ends. CDR3 loop: CATSRGANAGSRGNTIYF. The DNA for the CDR3 is TGTGCCACCAGCAGAGGGGCGAACGCGGGATCGAGGGGAAACACCATATATTTT.

A single count supports this clone. V usage is TRBV5-4 and J usage is TRBJ2-3; weak D call: TRBD2 (5 bases). Germline lookup yields CDR1 SGHNT and CDR2 YYREEE (reference sequence). The CDR3 spans 13 residues. V gave up 4 bases and J gave up 2 bases, with 8 bases separating them. In nucleotides, the CDR3 is TGTGCCAGCAGCGAGCGGACCACAGATACGCAGTATTTT. It encodes CASSERTTDTQYF.

This clone appeared once. This chain uses TRBV5-1 with TRBJ1-1; tentatively, D is TRBD1 (5 bases). Germline CDR1 reads SGHRS; CDR2 reads YFSETQ. The CDR3 consists of 15 residues. Between the trimmed V and J ends, which lost 2 bases and 0 bases, there was a span of 11 bases. CDR3 nucleotide sequence: TGCGCCAGCAGCTTCGAGACAGCTCTGAACACTGAAGCTTTCTTT. Its protein product is CASSFETALNTEAFF.

This chain links TRBV7-9 with TRBJ2-7; no reliable D call. Germline-derived CDR1 and CDR2 are SEHNR and FQNEAQ (reference sequence). V was pared by 1 base and J by 5 bases, with 9 bases between. CDR3 length equals 13 residues. The CDR3 is CASSLVSRNEQYF. The CDR3 DNA is TGTGCCAGCAGCTTAGTGTCTAGGAACGAGCAGTACTTC.

The chain has TRBV25-1 and TRBJ1-1; D remains unclear. Germline V gene lookup returns CDR1 MGHDK and CDR2 SYGVNS. CDR3 length equals 12 residues. The V end was cut by 6 bases, the J end by 1 base, with 6 bases between. The CDR3 spells CASRAGNTEAFF. Written as DNA, the CDR3 is TGTGCCAGCAGGGCAGGGAACACTGAAGCTTTCTTT.

CDR3 nucleotide sequence: TGTGCCAGCAGCCGGGGTTGGGGGGGCACTGAAGCTTTCTTT. Amino acids: CASSRGWGGTEAFF. The chain uses TRBV7-2 and TRBJ1-1; perhaps TRBD1 as D (5 bases). Looked up from germline, CDR1 is SGHTA and CDR2 is FQGNSA. Trimming took 5 bases from V and 4 from J, leaving 14 bases between them. The CDR3 runs to 14 residues.

This clone was detected once. The chain is built from TRBV6-5 and TRBJ1-5; D is perhaps TRBD1 (5 bases). CDR1 and CDR2 (germline): MNHEY, SVGAGI. There are 12 residues in the CDR3. V shed 8 bases and J shed 4 bases, with 9 bases lying between them. CDR3 protein: CASSEGNQPQHF. The CDR3 DNA is TGTGCCAGCTCGGAGGGGAATCAGCCCCAGCATTTT.

The chain joins TRBV13 to TRBJ2-5, with TRBD2 as a possible D gene (5 bases). The CDR3 loop spans 13 amino acids. From germline, CDR1 is PRHDT and CDR2 FYEKMQ (reference sequence). V lost 5 bases to trimming and J lost 4 bases, with 11 bases between them. The CDR3 DNA is TGTGCCAGCAGCCTCACACTAGGAGAGACCCAGTACTTC. It specifies CASSLTLGETQYF.

The V and J genes are TRBV21-1 and TRBJ2-1; the D call of TRBD2 is as the table states it, not checked on the DNA. TRBV21-1 is termed a pseudogene. The CDR3 loop spans 12 amino acids. Written as DNA, the CDR3 is TGTGCCAGGGGACTACTTTACAATGAGCAGTTCTTC. Translated, it gives CARGLLYNEQFF.

This chain links TRBV15 with TRBJ1-5; D perhaps matches TRBD1 (5 bases). Germline CDR1 reads LNHNV; CDR2 reads YYDKDF (reference sequence). The CDR3 covers 15 residues. V shed 4 bases and J shed 11 bases, with 21 bases lying between them. CDR3 coding DNA: TGTGCCACCAGCAAGGAGGGCGGGGGTGGGAGGTCCCAGCATTTT. This sequence encodes CATSKEGGGGRSQHF.

The rearrangement uses TRBV7-2 and TRBJ2-1; 10 bases are a match to TRBD2. Germline CDR1 and CDR2: SGHTA and FQGNSA. CDR3 length: 15 amino acids. V gave up 4 bases and J gave up 6 bases; unmatched junction bases: 6. DNA of the CDR3: TGTGCCAGCAGCTCTAGCGGGAGAGTCGTCAATGAGCAGTTCTTC. This translates into CASSSSGRVVNEQFF.

The chain employs TRBV9 and TRBJ2-7; maybe TRBD2 (5 bases). Germline values: CDR1 SGDLS, CDR2 YYNGEE. This CDR3 contains 14 residues. The V end was cut by 4 bases, the J end by 3 bases, with 14 bases between. CDR3 amino acids: CASSFGGIDYEQYF. CDR3 DNA: TGTGCCAGCAGCTTCGGAGGAATAGACTACGAGCAGTACTTC.